The 20 T cell receptor beta chains listed next were all sequenced from one sample in a study of shared clonotypes between healthy human individuals. Profiling relied on immunoSEQ multiplex PCR, and the TCRdb table lists in-frame clones only, not all of them. The table records hundreds of thousands of clones, 85% to 95% of them present only once. Naive CD8 populations comprised CD45RO-negative cells positively selected for CCR7, excluding terminally differentiated effector memory CD45RA+ cells. The sequencing sample was made of naive CD8+ T cells sorted from blood. All receptors derive from a young man in good health.

Regarding this clone: The sample carries other DNA sequences with the same CDR3. The chain is built from TRBV7-9 and TRBJ2-7, with 7 bases matching TRBD1. Trimming took 5 bases from V and 1 from J; bases not matched to a gene: 5. The CDR3 length is 14 residues. Germline V gene data show CDR1 as SEHNR and CDR2 as FQNEAQ (reference sequence). CDR3 residues: CASSPRDRSYEQYF. The CDR3 DNA sequence: TGTGCCAGCAGCCCACGGGACAGATCCTACGAGCAGTACTTC.

This clone was counted once. This chain uses TRBV2 with TRBJ1-3; D not resolved. The V gene's germline CDR1 is SNHLY and CDR2 FYNNEI. V lost 10 bases, J lost 2 bases, and 18 bases lay in between. The length of the CDR3 is 15 residues. The CDR3 bases are TGTGCCACCCCACGAGATGGGGTCACTGGAAACACCATATATTTT. It is translated as CATPRDGVTGNTIYF.

The V and J genes are TRBV28 and TRBJ1-1; D is ambiguous. This CDR3 contains 12 residues. Germline V lookup: CDR1 MDHEN, CDR2 SYDVKM. Trimming pared 8 bases from V and 0 bases from J, leaving 7 bases between. The CDR3 DNA reads as TGTGCCAGCTCCGAGATGAACACTGAAGCTTTCTTT. The encoded protein is CASSEMNTEAFF.

The chain joins TRBV11-2 to TRBJ2-5; 9 bases map to TRBD1. The junction had 9 bases not matched to a gene; V was cut back by 5 bases and J by 2 bases. From germline, CDR1 is SGHAT and CDR2 FQNNGV. The CDR3 runs 16 residues. The CDR3 bases are TGTGCCAGCAGCCAGGGGACAGGGAGGACACAAGAGACCCAGTACTTC. It is translated as CASSQGTGRTQETQYF.

The count of this clone is one. The CDR3 sequence is CASSLFSGESYEQYF. The CDR3 nucleotides are TGTGCCAGCAGCTTATTTAGCGGAGAATCCTACGAGCAGTACTTC. The rearrangement links TRBV7-6 to TRBJ2-7; the D gene is possibly TRBD2 (6 bases). V was pared by 2 bases and J by 1 base, with 12 bases between. The CDR3 consists of 15 residues. Germline CDR1 and CDR2: SGHVS and FNYEAQ.

The chain uses TRBV4-1 and TRBJ2-4; D is perhaps TRBD1 or TRBD2 (6 bases each). The CDR3 has 15 amino acids. The V and J ends lost 4 bases and 5 bases respectively, with 15 bases between them. Germline CDR1 reads MGHRA; CDR2 reads YSYEKL. The CDR3 DNA sequence: TGCGCCAGCAGCCCGATAACGGGGGCCGAAAACATTCAGTACTTC. This encodes CASSPITGAENIQYF.

V and J are TRBV7-6 and TRBJ2-5, with 10 bases that match TRBD1. This CDR3 spans 15 amino acids. The V and J ends lost 1 base and 5 bases, in that order; junction bases with no gene match: 4. Looked up from germline, CDR1 is SGHVS and CDR2 is FNYEAQ. CDR3 in DNA: TGTGCCAGCAGCTTAGTAGGGACAGGGGCTGAGACCCAGTACTTC. This encodes CASSLVGTGAETQYF.

This clone was observed a single time. This sequence joins TRBV9 and TRBJ2-7, with TRBD2 identical over 12 bases. V was clipped by 7 bases and J by 7 bases; unmatched bases: 15. The CDR3 has 16 residues. Germline CDR1 reads SGDLS; CDR2 reads YYNGEE. CDR3 in DNA: TGTGCCAGCGGATCTAGCGGGAGGGCCTCGGTCCAAGAGCAGTACTTC. Residues: CASGSSGRASVQEQYF.

This chain connects TRBV7-9 to TRBJ2-7; 16 bases are shared with TRBD2. The J segment lost 3 bases and the V segment lost 5 bases, leaving 7 bases of the junction unmatched. The germline gives CDR1 SEHNR, CDR2 FQNEAQ (reference sequence). The length of the CDR3 is 17 residues. CDR3 DNA: TGTGCCAGCAGCCACCCGGGACTAGCGGGAGGGAGCTACGAGCAGTACTTC. It codes for CASSHPGLAGGSYEQYF.

This CDR3 reads CASSPPGEAGELFF. The DNA for the CDR3 is TGTGCCAGTAGCCCCCCAGGGGAGGCCGGGGAGCTGTTTTTT. The chain links TRBV19 to TRBJ2-2; D is possibly TRBD1 or TRBD2 (6 bases each). CDR1 is LNHDA and CDR2 is SQIVND in the germline V gene (reference sequence). This CDR3 comprises 14 residues. Trimming took 6 bases from V and 6 from J, leaving 14 bases between them.

As concerns this clone: This CDR3 is also generated by other DNA sequences in the sample. V is TRBV20-1 and J is TRBJ2-1, with D tentatively TRBD2 (6 bases). Germline CDR1 and CDR2: DFQATT and SNEGSKA (reference sequence). Trimming took 6 bases from V and 5 from J, leaving 8 bases between them. This CDR3 has 11 residues. CDR3 protein: CSAQRDNEQFF. Here the CDR3 DNA reads TGCAGTGCCCAGCGGGACAATGAGCAGTTCTTC.

The CDR3 DNA follows: TGTGCCAGCAGCCACCAGTTGGACAGGGAAGAGACCCAGTACTTC. Encoded protein: CASSHQLDREETQYF. J is TRBJ2-5 and V is TRBV9; 8 bases are shared with TRBD1. Trimming cost V 4 bases and J 3 bases; bases outside gene matches: 8. Germline CDR1 and CDR2: SGDLS and YYNGEE. This CDR3 is built from 15 residues.

The chain is built from TRBV27 and TRBJ2-7; D gene uncertain. Trimming removed 0 bases at V and 0 bases at J, with 9 bases between. CDR3 size: 15 residues. The V gene's germline CDR1 is MNHEY and CDR2 SMNVEV (reference sequence). Written as DNA, the CDR3 is TGTGCCAGCAGTTTATCAGGAACTCGCTCCTACGAGCAGTACTTC. It is translated as CASSLSGTRSYEQYF.

Here the CDR3 reads CASSPLVNTEAFF. CDR3 DNA sequence: TGCGCCAGCAGCCCACTCGTGAACACTGAAGCTTTCTTT. V usage is TRBV4-1 and J usage is TRBJ1-1; D not certain. The germline V gene has CDR1 MGHRA and CDR2 YSYEKL. Trimming shortened V by 4 bases and J by 0 bases, and 6 bases separated the two germline ends. The CDR3 consists of 13 residues.

The rearrangement links TRBV7-9 to TRBJ2-5, with 9 positions matching TRBD1. With V trimmed by 2 bases and J by 2 bases, 6 bases remained unmatched. Germline CDR1 is SEHNR and CDR2 is FQNEAQ (reference sequence). This CDR3 has 16 amino acids. The CDR3 sequence: CASSLFTGGLQETQYF. DNA of the CDR3: TGTGCCAGCAGCTTATTCACAGGGGGCCTACAAGAGACCCAGTACTTC.

This chain uses TRBV7-2 with TRBJ2-1; 10 bases line up with TRBD1. In germline, CDR1 is SGHTA, CDR2 FQGNSA. V shed 5 bases and J 7 bases; nucleotides not matched to a gene: 11. The CDR3 consists of 16 residues. The CDR3 DNA follows: TGTGCCAGCAGCCCCCACCGGGACAGGGGTGAGAATGAGCAGTTCTTC. Residues: CASSPHRDRGENEQFF.

The rearrangement links TRBV4-2 to TRBJ2-1; D call uncertain. The CDR3 length is 13 residues. CDR1 is LGHNA and CDR2 is YNFKEQ in the germline V gene. V was pared by 0 bases and J by 9 bases, with 9 bases between. CDR3 region: CASSQDGAREQFF. The DNA for the CDR3 is TGTGCCAGCAGCCAAGACGGAGCTCGTGAGCAGTTCTTC.

J is TRBJ2-3 and V is TRBV11-3, with D unresolved. The V gene's germline CDR1 is SGHNT and CDR2 YENEEA. V was pared by 5 bases and J by 0 bases, with 12 bases between. The length of the CDR3 is 15 residues. This chain's CDR3 is CASSNTESSTDTQYF. The CDR3 coding sequence is TGTGCCAGCAGCAATACTGAGTCTAGCACAGATACGCAGTATTTT.

With respect to this clone: Other nucleotide sequences in the sample specify the same CDR3. The gene calls are TRBV19 and TRBJ2-3; 10 bases line up with TRBD1. J gave up 3 bases and V 1 base, and 4 bases lay outside the gene matches. The CDR3 totals 16 residues. Germline V gene data show CDR1 as LNHDA and CDR2 as SQIVND (reference sequence). The CDR3 DNA reads as TGTGCCAGTAGTATAGTGGGGACAGGGGAGACAGATACGCAGTATTTT. Translating gives CASSIVGTGETDTQYF.

This chain connects TRBV6-1 to TRBJ1-1; a weak D match, TRBD1 (5 bases). In germline, CDR1 is MNHNS, CDR2 SASEGT. V was pared by 8 bases and J by 4 bases, with 14 bases between. This CDR3 has 13 residues. The DNA for the CDR3 is TGTGCCAGCGTACGACAGTCGCGCACTGAAGCTTTCTTT. It encodes CASVRQSRTEAFF.